A selection of T cell receptor beta chains follows, all from one sample in a study of regulatory T cells in long-lasting Graves disease. TCRdb called the multiplex PCR reads again in MiXCR, with one record for every CDR3 protein. Of fewer than 350,000 distinct CDR3 sequences in the sample, 15% to 20% were seen once. The starting material was peripheral blood mononuclear cells (PBMCs), obtained at new diagnosis, from a patient treated with antithyroid drugs. The source is a female donor with Graves disease. CDR3s include the opening cysteine and the closing phenylalanine or tryptophan. The D gene is left open where the match is weak. A clone size is listed for some rows: how often the clone was seen (once, few, many), or a class if it is expanded.

>16|TRBV28|many|TRBD2|TRBJ2-5
TGTGCCAGCAGCTCCCAACTAGCGGGAGTCGGAGAGACCCAGTACTTC
CASSSQLAGVGETQYF
>16|TRBV5-4|many|TRBD1|TRBJ1-1
TGTGCCAGCAGGCGTGGGGACAGGGGCTCGTTTGGTGAAGCTTTCTTT
CASRRGDRGSFGEAFF
>14|TRBV20-1|.|.|TRBJ2-1
TGCAGTGCTAGACCCCGGGGGAGTTACAATGAGCAGTTCTTC
CSARPRGSYNEQFF
>17|TRBV9|few|TRBD2|TRBJ2-5
TGTGCCAGCAGCGTAGGGTTCGGAGCGGGAGAGTCAGAGACCCAGTACTTC
CASSVGFGAGESETQYF
>12|TRBV5-6|.|.|TRBJ2-7
TGTGCCAGCAGCTTGAACCGTTACGAGCAGTACTTC
CASSLNRYEQYF
>16|TRBV7-2|many|.|TRBJ2-2
TGTGCCAGCAGCAAATTCTCAGGGGGAGGAACCGGGGAGCTGTTTTTT
CASSKFSGGGTGELFF
>17|TRBV19|many|.|TRBJ2-6
TGTGCCAGCCACGCTGAACCCACTGATTCTGGGGCCAACGTCCTGACTTTC
CASHAEPTDSGANVLTF
>14|TRBV2|.|.|TRBJ2-5
TGTGCCAGCAGTGAATCCTACACCCAAGAGACCCAGTACTTC
CASSESYTQETQYF
>17|TRBV19|.|.|TRBJ2-1
TGTGCCAGTAGTACCTACTCAGACACGAGCTCCTACAATGAGCAGCTCTTC
CASSTYSDTSSYNEQLF
>12|TRBV20-1|few|.|TRBJ2-1
TGCAGTGCTAATGGGAGACGGGATGAGCAGTTCTTC
CSANGRRDEQFF
>15|TRBV3-1|many|.|TRBJ2-3
TGTGCCAGCAGCCAAGATAGAGTAGTCGCAGATACGCAGTATTTT
CASSQDRVVADTQYF
>14|TRBV11-1|few|.|TRBJ2-3
TGTGCCAGCAGCTGGGCAGGGACGACAGATACGCAGTATTTT
CASSWAGTTDTQYF
>14|TRBV7-2|many|TRBD2|TRBJ2-1
TGTGCCAGCAGCTTCGGGACTAGCGGGAGGGAGCAGTTCTTC
CASSFGTSGREQFF
>14|TRBV19|.|.|TRBJ1-2
TGTGCCAGTACCCCCACGGGGAGGCGCGGGGGCTACACCTTC
CASTPTGRRGGYTF
>15|TRBV4-1|.|TRBD1|TRBJ2-7
TGCGCCAGCAGCCAAGAGGTAGGGGGCACCTACGAGCAGTACTTC
CASSQEVGGTYEQYF
>12|TRBV12-5|.|.|TRBJ2-7
TGTGCTAGTGGTTTGAGAGTCTACGAGCAGTACTTC
CASGLRVYEQYF
>12|TRBV2|many|.|TRBJ1-1
TGTGCCAGCTTCTTCCTAAACACTGAAGCTTTCTTT
CASFFLNTEAFF
>13|TRBV19|few|TRBD2|TRBJ2-7
TGTGCCAGTAGTAGGGGGGGGTTGGACGAGCAGTACTTC
CASSRGGLDEQYF
>15|TRBV19|many|TRBD2|TRBJ2-1
TGTGCCAGTAGTATTACTAGCGGGAACTACAATGAGCAGTTCTTC
CASSITSGNYNEQFF
>19|TRBV28|many|TRBD2|TRBJ2-7
TGTGCCAGCAGTTCCCCCGGGACTAGCGGATTTATGAGCTCCTACGAGCAGTACTTC
CASSSPGTSGFMSSYEQYF
>12|TRBV12-3/TRBV12-4|few|TRBD1|TRBJ1-2
TGTGCCAGCAGTTCACAGGGGTCTGGCTACACCTTC
CASSSQGSGYTF
>14|TRBV19|many|.|TRBJ1-1
TGTGCCAGTAGTGTGGGACCGCAGAACACTGAAGCTTTCTTT
CASSVGPQNTEAFF
>15|TRBV15|few|.|TRBJ2-7
TGTGCCACCAGCAGAGATTCCGGCACCCCCTACGAGCAGTACTTC
CATSRDSGTPYEQYF
>14|TRBV10-2|many|.|TRBJ1-1
TGCGCCAGCAGTACCGCAGGGGCTGACACTGAAGCTTTCTTT
CASSTAGADTEAFF
>15|TRBV2|.|.|TRBJ2-2
TGTGCCAGCAGTCGCCGACTAGTGGGCACCGGGGAGCTGTTTTTT
CASSRRLVGTGELFF
>15|TRBV27|many|.|TRBJ1-2
TGTGCCAGCAGTTTCCAAGGGGTCTCCTATCGAGGCTACACCTTC
CASSFQGVSYRGYTF
>15|TRBV10-2|many|TRBD1|TRBJ2-2
TGCGCCAGCAGTGTTGGGACAGCGAACACCGGGGAGCTGTTTTTT
CASSVGTANTGELFF
>14|TRBV2|many|.|TRBJ2-5
TGTGCCAGCAGTGGACCCATAATCCAAGAGACCCAGTACTTC
CASSGPIIQETQYF
>14|TRBV6-2/TRBV6-3|few|TRBD2|TRBJ2-3
TGTGCCAGCAGGCTAGCGGGAGTAACAGATACGCAGTATTTT
CASRLAGVTDTQYF
>14|TRBV29-1|.|TRBD1|TRBJ2-7
TGCAGCGTTCAGGGACAGGGCCAATTCTACGAGCAGTACTTC
CSVQGQGQFYEQYF
>15|TRBV18|once|TRBD1|TRBJ1-3
TGTGCCAGCTCACCGGGACAGGGTTACAGAAACACCATATATTTT
CASSPGQGYRNTIYF
>14|TRBV11-2|many|TRBD1|TRBJ2-7
TGTGCCAGCAGTTCGGACAGGGGAAAAGACGAGCAGTACTTC
CASSSDRGKDEQYF
>13|TRBV14|few|.|TRBJ2-1
TGTGCCAGCAGGGAGGTAGGCTACAATGAGCAGTTCTTC
CASREVGYNEQFF
>15|TRBV20-1|many|TRBD2|TRBJ2-1
TGCAGTGCACCCGGGACTAGCGGGGGGTACAATGAGCAGTTCTTC
CSAPGTSGGYNEQFF
>13|TRBV7-8|many|.|TRBJ2-5
TGTGCCAGCAGCTTACTAAGTAAAGAGACCCAGTACTTC
CASSLLSKETQYF
>14|TRBV24-1|many|.|TRBJ1-2
TGTGCCACCAGTGATTTAAGGCAAGACTATGGCTACACCTTC
CATSDLRQDYGYTF
>16|TRBV12-3/TRBV12-4|many|TRBD1|TRBJ1-6
TGTGCCAGCAGTCTCCCTAGGACAGGGGGTCACTCACCCCTCCACTTT
CASSLPRTGGHSPLHF
>16|TRBV19|.|.|TRBJ1-1
TGTGCCAGTAGTCCGCCCTATCTGGGATCGAACACTGAAGCTTTCTTT
CASSPPYLGSNTEAFF
>15|TRBV4-1|.|.|TRBJ2-5
TGCGCCAGCAGCCAAGATTTAGCTAGCTCGGAGACCCAGTACTTC
CASSQDLASSETQYF
>15|TRBV9|many|.|TRBJ2-1
TGTGCCAGCAGCGTAGTGTCGGGAGAAAGGGATGAGCAGTTCTTC
CASSVVSGERDEQFF
>16|TRBV11-2|many|.|TRBJ1-3
TGTGCCAGCAGCCCCACAAGCAGGGGCTCTGGAAACACCATATATTTT
CASSPTSRGSGNTIYF
>15|TRBV29-1|.|.|TRBJ2-6
TGCAGCGTTGAGGGGGAGGCGGGAGGGGCCAACGTCCTGACTTTC
CSVEGEAGGANVLTF
>15|TRBV7-9|many|.|TRBJ2-7
TGTGCCAGCAGCCCGACAGCTTGGAGCTCCTACGAGCAGTACTTC
CASSPTAWSSYEQYF
>15|TRBV19|many|.|TRBJ1-1
TGTGCCAGTAGTGCGTATGGGGGATCGAACACTGAAGCTTTCTTT
CASSAYGGSNTEAFF
>16|TRBV20-1|many|TRBD2|TRBJ2-7
TGCAGTGCTAGGATCAATAACCAGCGGGGGACCTACGAGCAGTACTTC
CSARINNQRGTYEQYF
>15|TRBV4-1|.|TRBD1|TRBJ2-3
TGCGCCAGCAGCCAAGAGGACAGGTCCGTGGATACGCAGTATTTT
CASSQEDRSVDTQYF
>15|TRBV3-1|many|TRBD2|TRBJ2-3
TGTGCCAGCAGCCGATTAGGCGGGAGTCCAGATACGCAGTATTTT
CASSRLGGSPDTQYF
>13|TRBV19|many|TRBD1|TRBJ2-3
TGTGCCAGCCGCGCAGGGGGCCGAGATACGCAGTATTTT
CASRAGGRDTQYF